The 27 T cell receptor beta chains below were found in one sample sequenced in a study of T cells in Graves' hyperthyroidism and ophthalmopathy. RNA transcripts were the template for amplifying TCR beta CDR3 regions. An initial round of RT-PCR targeting the TCR CDR3 relied on the HTBI primer set. TCRdb re-derived calls from the multiplex PCR reads in MiXCR, one entry per CDR3 protein. This table holds 750,000 to 900,000 distinct CDR3 sequences, roughly 37% found once. Material for sequencing was blood. All receptors derive from a man aged 18-30 years with Graves' hyperthyroidism.

Points on this clonotype: A much larger clone differs from this one at a single base, so this may be a read error. V gene TRBV19 combines with J gene TRBJ1-5; D possibly corresponds to TRBD1 (6 bases). The CDR3 is 14 residues long. Trimming shortened V by 11 bases and J by 3 bases, and 17 bases separated the two germline ends. CDR1 and CDR2 from the germline V gene are LNHDA and SQIVND (reference sequence). The CDR3 reads CAGGTGLNNQPQHF. The CDR3 coding sequence is TGTGCCGGTGGAACAGGGTTGAACAATCAGCCCCAGCATTTT.

This chain connects TRBV7-2 to TRBJ2-7; D is perhaps TRBD1 (6 bases). Trimming removed 7 bases at V and 1 base at J, with 14 bases between. There are 14 residues in the CDR3. The V gene's germline CDR1 is SGHTA and CDR2 FQGNSA. DNA for the CDR3: TGTGCCAGCATCCCCGGGACATGGTCCTACGAGCAGTACTTC. Translation gives CASIPGTWSYEQYF. The whole variable domain, remainder taken from reference TRBV7-2 and TRBJ2-7, is GAGVSQSPSNKVTEKGKDVELRCDPISGHTALYWYRQSLGQGLEFLIYFQGNSAPDKSGLPSDRFSAERTGGSVSTLTIQRTQQEDSAVYLCASIPGTWSYEQYFGPGTRLTVT.

This rearrangement joins TRBV20-1 to TRBJ1-1; 8 positions agree with TRBD1. Germline V gives CDR1 DFQATT, CDR2 SNEGSKA (reference sequence). V lost 4 bases, J lost 5 bases, and 6 bases stayed unmatched. The CDR3 sequence is 13 residues long. The DNA for the CDR3 is TGCAGTGCTACAGGGACAGGCATGACTGAAGCTTTCTTT. This encodes CSATGTGMTEAFF.

The chain couples TRBV20-1 to TRBJ2-5, with TRBD2 as a possible D gene (6 bases). Trimming left V 3 bases short and J 10 bases short, with 24 bases between. The CDR3 has 15 amino acids. Germline values: CDR1 DFQATT, CDR2 SNEGSKA (reference sequence). The CDR3 nucleotides are TGCAGTGCTAGTTTGCAACTAGCAGGAGAGGTTGGCCAGTACTTC. This sequence encodes CSASLQLAGEVGQYF.

This clonotype has at least ten counts. The gene calls are TRBV24-1 and TRBJ2-7, with TRBD1 matching over 10 bases. Germline CDR1 and CDR2: KGHDR and SFDVKD. V gave up 5 bases and J gave up 3 bases; unmatched junction bases: 6. CDR3 size: 15 residues. CDR3: CATSVGTGELYEQYF. The CDR3 DNA reads TGTGCCACCAGTGTTGGGACAGGGGAACTCTACGAGCAGTACTTC.

V gene TRBV4-1 combines with J gene TRBJ1-5; D gene unclear. The CDR3 loop spans 15 amino acids. Trimming shortened V by 0 bases and J by 0 bases, and 6 bases separated the two germline ends. CDR1 and CDR2 from the germline V gene are MGHRA and YSYEKL. CDR3 amino acids: CASSQETYSNQPQHF. The CDR3 DNA follows: TGCGCCAGCAGCCAAGAGACCTATAGCAATCAGCCCCAGCATTTT.

The sample holds many counts of this clonotype. CDR3 residues: CASRDNTGELFF. The CDR3 region has the DNA TGTGCCAGCAGGGACAACACCGGGGAGCTGTTTTTT. This rearrangement joins TRBV2 to TRBJ2-2; D gene ambiguous. This CDR3 has 12 amino acids. Germline CDR1 SNHLY, CDR2 FYNNEI. V lost 6 bases and J lost 2, with 4 bases in between.

The rearrangement uses TRBV20-1 and TRBJ2-7; possibly TRBD1 or TRBD2 for D (5 bases each). Per the germline V gene, CDR1 is DFQATT and CDR2 is SNEGSKA (reference sequence). The CDR3 spans 17 residues. The V end was cut by 2 bases, the J end by 4 bases, with 24 bases between. The CDR3 is CSARPGRGTISPYEQYF. CDR3 DNA sequence: TGCAGTGCTAGACCGGGGCGAGGTACCATCTCACCTTACGAGCAGTACTTC.

The table lists this clonotype with many counts. The chain joins TRBV29-1 to TRBJ2-7; D is ambiguous. Germline V CDR1 and CDR2: SQVTM, ANQGSEA. This CDR3 has 12 residues. Trimming took 6 bases from V and 1 from J, leaving 10 bases between them. The CDR3 loop is CSVPGPSYEQYF. In nucleotides, the CDR3 is TGCAGCGTCCCCGGGCCTTCCTACGAGCAGTACTTC.

V and J are TRBV25-1 and TRBJ1-1; D is unresolved. The CDR3 runs to 14 residues. The V and J ends lost 4 bases and 3 bases respectively, with 12 bases between them. CDR1 is MGHDK and CDR2 is SYGVNS in the germline V gene. CDR3 sequence reads: CASSGSYMDTEAFF. CDR3 DNA sequence: TGTGCCAGCAGTGGATCCTACATGGACACTGAAGCTTTCTTT.

The rearrangement joins TRBV5-4 to TRBJ2-7; the D gene could be TRBD1 or TRBD2 (7 bases each). CDR1 is SGHNT and CDR2 is YYREEE in the germline V gene (reference sequence). The CDR3 has 16 amino acids. V lost 4 bases and J 4 bases, leaving 21 bases between the germline ends. In nucleotides, the CDR3 is TGTGCCAGCAGCCCAGGGGGAGGCGGGGGATCTTACGAGCAGTACTTC. The encoded protein is CASSPGGGGGSYEQYF. Filled out from reference TRBV5-4 and TRBJ2-7, the complete variable domain reads ETGVTQSPTHLIKTRGQQVTLRCSSQSGHNTVSWYQQALGQGPQFIFQYYREEENGRGNFPPRFSGLQFPNYSSELNVNALELDDSALYLCASSPGGGGGSYEQYFGPGTRLTVT.

In its sample, this clonotype was seen many times. This chain joins TRBV2 and TRBJ2-5, with TRBD2 matching 9 bases. The CDR3 totals 15 residues. Germline CDR1 SNHLY, CDR2 FYNNEI. J lost 5 bases, V lost 5 bases, and 9 bases had no gene match. The CDR3 DNA is TGTGCCAGCAGTCCCCGAAGCGGGAGGTGGGAGACCCAGTACTTC. It encodes CASSPRSGRWETQYF.

This chain connects TRBV29-1 to TRBJ2-2; 9 bases are a match to TRBD2. J gave up 2 bases and V 6 bases, and 10 bases lay outside the gene matches. The CDR3 contains 16 residues. In germline, CDR1 is SQVTM, CDR2 ANQGSEA. The CDR3 DNA follows: TGCAGCGTGGACGGTGGACTAGCGAGCAACACCGGGGAGCTGTTTTTT. Its translation is CSVDGGLASNTGELFF.

The V and J genes are TRBV19 and TRBJ2-7, with 9 bases identical to TRBD1. Germline lookup yields CDR1 LNHDA and CDR2 SQIVND (reference sequence). Trimming at V came to 5 bases and at J to 5 bases, leaving 13 bases not matched to a gene. The CDR3 has 16 amino acids. The CDR3 coding sequence is TGTGCCAGTAGTGCCCGAGGGACAGGGAGAGATCACGAGCAGTACTTC. Residues: CASSARGTGRDHEQYF.

This sequence joins TRBV24-1 and TRBJ1-2; weak D call: TRBD1 (5 bases). This CDR3 spans 13 amino acids. V dropped 4 bases and J dropped 3 bases, with 8 bases sitting between them. Germline CDR1 and CDR2: KGHDR and SFDVKD. The CDR3 loop is CATSETGDYGYTF. CDR3 coding DNA: TGTGCCACCAGTGAGACGGGGGACTATGGCTACACCTTC.

This clonotype was recorded once. Just one base apart from a much larger clone, this may be a read error. V is TRBV10-3 and J is TRBJ2-2; 9 nucleotides line up with TRBD1. Trimming removed 6 bases from V and 4 bases from J; junction bases left unmatched: 9. The CDR3 has 16 residues. Germline V gives CDR1 ENHRY, CDR2 SYGVKD. CDR3: CAIRPGQGKSTGELFF. In DNA form, the CDR3 reads TGTGCCATCAGGCCGGGACAGGGCAAAAGCACCGGGGAGCTGTTTTTT.

This clonotype was seen a single time. At one boundary the junction diverges from the germline segment, which might be a read error. This chain uses TRBV2 with TRBJ1-5, with 8 positions matching TRBD1. The CDR3 totals 17 residues. From germline, CDR1 is SNHLY and CDR2 FYNNEI. In DNA form, the CDR3 reads TGTGCCAACAGTCCGTTTGGACAGGGATTTAGCAATCAGCCCCAGCATTTT. Protein: CANSPFGQGFSNQPQHF.

The V and J genes are TRBV6-5 and TRBJ1-1; no reliable D call. The germline V and J ends were trimmed by 0 bases and 1 base, with 12 bases remaining between them. The germline V gene encodes CDR1 MNHEY and CDR2 SVGAGI. The CDR3 spans 16 residues. The CDR3 nucleotides read TGTGCCAGCAGTTACTCGTTTAGTTCAGAGAACACTGAAGCTTTCTTT. This gives the protein CASSYSFSSENTEAFF.

The rearrangement uses TRBV7-2 and TRBJ1-1, with D perhaps matching TRBD1 (5 bases). This CDR3 region has 13 residues. Trimming cost V 11 bases and J 3 bases, with 16 bases left between them. Germline CDR1 is SGHTA and CDR2 is FQGNSA. The CDR3 region is CAWSAGGHTEAFF. The CDR3 bases are TGTGCCTGGAGTGCCGGGGGACACACTGAAGCTTTCTTT.

The genes are TRBV7-9 and TRBJ1-2; D gene unclear. The CDR3 loop spans 15 amino acids. Trimming shortened V by 1 base and J by 6 bases, and 15 bases separated the two germline ends. Germline values: CDR1 SEHNR, CDR2 FQNEAQ (reference sequence). The CDR3 nucleotides are TGTGCCAGCAGCTTAGTGGCGGGGAGCTCCGATGGCTACACCTTC. Its translation is CASSLVAGSSDGYTF.

This CDR3 is CASGTRDWGTEAFF. CDR3 DNA sequence: TGTGCCAGCGGCACACGGGACTGGGGCACTGAAGCTTTCTTT. J is TRBJ1-1 and V is TRBV7-3; D possibly corresponds to TRBD1 (5 bases). Trimming cost V 8 bases and J 4 bases, with 17 bases left between them. The length of the CDR3 is 14 residues. CDR1 and CDR2 from the germline V gene are SGHTA and FQGTGA.

This clonotype came up once. V is TRBV20-1 and J is TRBJ2-2; D is perhaps TRBD2 (7 bases). Between the trimmed V and J ends, which lost 0 bases and 0 bases, there was a span of 14 bases. The CDR3 runs to 17 residues. The V gene's germline CDR1 is DFQATT and CDR2 SNEGSKA (reference sequence). CDR3 nucleotide sequence: TGCAGTGCTAGAGATTGGGGGCTAGCGGCGAACACCGGGGAGCTGTTTTTT. Translating it yields CSARDWGLAANTGELFF.

This clonotype appeared a few times. The J gene is TRBJ2-7, the V gene TRBV9; 7 nucleotides match TRBD2. Trimming cost V 0 bases and J 5 bases; bases outside gene matches: 2. Germline CDR1 reads SGDLS; CDR2 reads YYNGEE. CDR3 length equals 13 residues. The chain's CDR3 is CASSVAGGDEQYF. CDR3 sequence (DNA): TGTGCCAGCAGCGTAGCTGGGGGGGACGAGCAGTACTTC.

The gene calls are TRBV5-4 and TRBJ1-6; D is possibly TRBD1 (5 bases). The CDR3 sequence is 11 residues long. Trimming took 9 bases from V and 7 from J, leaving 8 bases between them. In germline, CDR1 is SGHNT, CDR2 YYREEE (reference sequence). CDR3 DNA: TGTGCCACCTCAGGGAATTCACCCCTCCACTTT. This encodes CATSGNSPLHF.

The chain couples TRBV9 to TRBJ1-1, with D possibly matching TRBD1 (5 bases). The V end was cut by 4 bases, the J end by 0 bases, with 13 bases between. Germline V gene lookup returns CDR1 SGDLS and CDR2 YYNGEE. The CDR3 is made up of 15 amino acids. The CDR3 is CASSQWGGMNTEAFF. DNA of the CDR3: TGTGCCAGCAGCCAATGGGGCGGGATGAACACTGAAGCTTTCTTT.

This clonotype was seen only a few times. The chain employs TRBV7-9 and TRBJ1-1; 9 nucleotides align to TRBD1. The V gene end was trimmed by 4 bases and the J gene end by 4 bases; junction bases not matched to a gene: 7. CDR3 size: 15 residues. Germline V lookup: CDR1 SEHNR, CDR2 FQNEAQ (reference sequence). In DNA, the CDR3 is TGTGCCAGCAGCTCGCCACAGGGGGCAGGCACTGAAGCTTTCTTT. Translated: CASSSPQGAGTEAFF.

The gene calls are TRBV24-1 and TRBJ2-2; 8 positions match TRBD2. Germline V gene data show CDR1 as KGHDR and CDR2 as SFDVKD. This CDR3 has 15 residues. With V trimmed by 5 bases and J by 6 bases, 7 bases remained unmatched. The CDR3 is CATSAPLAGPGELFF. The CDR3, as DNA: TGTGCCACCAGTGCCCCCCTAGCGGGTCCCGGGGAGCTGTTTTTT.